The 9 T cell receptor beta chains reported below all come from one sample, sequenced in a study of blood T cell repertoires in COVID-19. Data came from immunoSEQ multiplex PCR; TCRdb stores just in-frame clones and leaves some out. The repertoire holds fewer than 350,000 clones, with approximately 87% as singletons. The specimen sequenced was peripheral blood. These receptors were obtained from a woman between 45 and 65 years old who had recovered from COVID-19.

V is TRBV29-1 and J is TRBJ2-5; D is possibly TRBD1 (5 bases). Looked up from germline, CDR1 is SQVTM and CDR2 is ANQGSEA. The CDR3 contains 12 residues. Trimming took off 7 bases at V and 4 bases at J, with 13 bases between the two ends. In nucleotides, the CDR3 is TGCAGCGCTCAGTTGGGGCTAGAGACCCAGTACTTC. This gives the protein CSAQLGLETQYF. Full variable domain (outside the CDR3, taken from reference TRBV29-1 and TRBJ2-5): SAVISQKPSRDICQRGTSLTIQCQVDSQVTMMFWYRQQPGQSLTLIATANQGSEATYESGFVIDKFPISRPNLTFSTLTVSNMSPEDSSIYLCSAQLGLETQYFGPGTRLLVL.

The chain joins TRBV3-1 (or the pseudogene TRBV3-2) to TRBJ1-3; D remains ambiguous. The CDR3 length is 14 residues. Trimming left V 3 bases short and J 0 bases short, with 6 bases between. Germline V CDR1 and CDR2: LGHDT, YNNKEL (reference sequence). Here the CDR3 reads CASSQRSSGNTIYF. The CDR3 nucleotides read TGTGCCAGCAGCCAGCGGAGCTCTGGAAACACCATATATTTT.

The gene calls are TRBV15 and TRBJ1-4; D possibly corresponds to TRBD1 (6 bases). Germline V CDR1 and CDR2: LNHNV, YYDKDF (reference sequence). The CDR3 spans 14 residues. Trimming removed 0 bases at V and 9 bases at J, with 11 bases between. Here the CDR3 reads CATSRDNGGQKLFF. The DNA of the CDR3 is TGTGCCACCAGCAGAGATAACGGGGGGCAAAAACTGTTTTTT.

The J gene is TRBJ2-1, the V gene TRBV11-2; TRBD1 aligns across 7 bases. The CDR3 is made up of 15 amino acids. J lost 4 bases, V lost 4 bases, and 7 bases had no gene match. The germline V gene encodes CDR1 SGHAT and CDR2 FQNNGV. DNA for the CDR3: TGTGCCAGCAGCTCGCCAGGGACAGTTTACAATGAGCAGTTCTTC. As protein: CASSSPGTVYNEQFF.

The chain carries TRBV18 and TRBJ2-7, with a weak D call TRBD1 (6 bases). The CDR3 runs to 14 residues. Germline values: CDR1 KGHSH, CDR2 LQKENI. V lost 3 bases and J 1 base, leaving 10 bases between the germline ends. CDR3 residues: CASSPGTFSYEQYF. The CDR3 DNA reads TGTGCCAGCTCACCCGGGACATTTTCCTACGAGCAGTACTTC.

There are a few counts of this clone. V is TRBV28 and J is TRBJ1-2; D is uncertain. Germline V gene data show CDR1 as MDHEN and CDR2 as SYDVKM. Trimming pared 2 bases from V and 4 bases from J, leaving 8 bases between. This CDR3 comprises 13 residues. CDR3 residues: CASSLPSGYGYTF. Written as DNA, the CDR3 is TGTGCCAGCAGTTTACCCTCCGGCTATGGCTACACCTTC.

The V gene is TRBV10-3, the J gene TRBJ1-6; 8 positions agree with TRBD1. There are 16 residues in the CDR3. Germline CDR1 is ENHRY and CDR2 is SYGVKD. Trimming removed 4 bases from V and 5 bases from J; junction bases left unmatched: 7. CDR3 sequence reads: CAISANPGQDNSPLHF. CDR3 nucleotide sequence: TGTGCCATCAGTGCTAATCCGGGACAGGATAATTCACCCCTCCACTTT.

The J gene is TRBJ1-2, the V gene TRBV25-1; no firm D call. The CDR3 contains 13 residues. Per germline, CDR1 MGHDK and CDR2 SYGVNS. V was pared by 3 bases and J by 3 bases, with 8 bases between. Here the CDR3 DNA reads TGTGCCAGCAGTGATAGAAATTACTATGGCTACACCTTC. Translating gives CASSDRNYYGYTF.

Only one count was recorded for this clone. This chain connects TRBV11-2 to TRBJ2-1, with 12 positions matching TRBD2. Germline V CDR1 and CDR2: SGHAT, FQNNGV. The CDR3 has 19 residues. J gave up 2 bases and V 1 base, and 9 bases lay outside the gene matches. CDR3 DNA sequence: TGTGCCAGCAGCTTAGTGGGGCCTAGCGGGGGGGCCCCCTACAATGAGCAGTTCTTC. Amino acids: CASSLVGPSGGAPYNEQFF.